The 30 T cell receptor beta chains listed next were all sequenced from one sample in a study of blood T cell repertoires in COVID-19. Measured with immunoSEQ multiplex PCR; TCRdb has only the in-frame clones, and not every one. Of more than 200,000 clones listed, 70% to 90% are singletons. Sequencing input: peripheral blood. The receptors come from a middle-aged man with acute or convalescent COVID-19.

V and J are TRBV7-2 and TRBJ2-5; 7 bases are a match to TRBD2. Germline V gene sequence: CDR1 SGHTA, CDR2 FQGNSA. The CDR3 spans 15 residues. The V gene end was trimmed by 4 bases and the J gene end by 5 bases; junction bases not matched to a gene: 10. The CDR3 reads CASSSQIAGGETQYF. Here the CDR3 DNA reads TGTGCCAGCAGCTCCCAGATAGCGGGTGGGGAGACCCAGTACTTC.

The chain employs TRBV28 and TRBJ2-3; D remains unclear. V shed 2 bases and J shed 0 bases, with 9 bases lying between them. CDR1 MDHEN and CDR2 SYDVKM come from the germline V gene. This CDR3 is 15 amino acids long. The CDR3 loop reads CASSLNPTSTDTQYF. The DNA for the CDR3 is TGTGCCAGCAGTTTAAATCCCACTAGCACAGATACGCAGTATTTT.

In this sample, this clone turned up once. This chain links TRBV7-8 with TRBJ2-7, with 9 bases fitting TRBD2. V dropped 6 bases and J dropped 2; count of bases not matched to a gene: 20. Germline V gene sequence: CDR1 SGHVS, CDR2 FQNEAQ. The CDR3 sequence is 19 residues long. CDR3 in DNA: TGTGCCAGCAGTACTCCAGCTTGGGTTAGCGGGAGCTCAACCTACGAGCAGTACTTC. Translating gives CASSTPAWVSGSSTYEQYF.

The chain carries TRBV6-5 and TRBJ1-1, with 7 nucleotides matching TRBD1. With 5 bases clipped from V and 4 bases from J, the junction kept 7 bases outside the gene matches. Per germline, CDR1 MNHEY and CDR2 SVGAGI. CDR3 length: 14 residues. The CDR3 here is CASSPQAGGTEAFF. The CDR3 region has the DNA TGTGCCAGCAGTCCCCAGGCAGGGGGCACTGAAGCTTTCTTT.

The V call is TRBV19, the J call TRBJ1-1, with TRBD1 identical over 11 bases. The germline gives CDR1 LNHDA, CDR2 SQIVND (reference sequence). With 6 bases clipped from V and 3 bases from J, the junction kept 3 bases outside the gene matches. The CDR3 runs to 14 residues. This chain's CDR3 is CASRDRGPYTEAFF. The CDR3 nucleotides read TGTGCCAGTAGGGACAGGGGGCCTTACACTGAAGCTTTCTTT.

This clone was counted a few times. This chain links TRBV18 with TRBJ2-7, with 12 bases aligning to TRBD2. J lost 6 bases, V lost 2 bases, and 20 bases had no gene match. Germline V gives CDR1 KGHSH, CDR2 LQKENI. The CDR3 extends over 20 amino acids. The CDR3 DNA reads TGTGCCAGCTCACCATCCCTCGGGGTCGGCTCGACTAGCGGGAGTTCCGAGCAGTACTTC. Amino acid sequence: CASSPSLGVGSTSGSSEQYF.

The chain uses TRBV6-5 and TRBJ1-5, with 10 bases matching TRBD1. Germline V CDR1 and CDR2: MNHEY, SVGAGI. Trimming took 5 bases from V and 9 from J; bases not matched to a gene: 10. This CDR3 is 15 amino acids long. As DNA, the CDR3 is TGTGCCAGCAGTCCCGGGACAGGGGCGTCGGGGCCCCAGCATTTT. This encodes CASSPGTGASGPQHF.

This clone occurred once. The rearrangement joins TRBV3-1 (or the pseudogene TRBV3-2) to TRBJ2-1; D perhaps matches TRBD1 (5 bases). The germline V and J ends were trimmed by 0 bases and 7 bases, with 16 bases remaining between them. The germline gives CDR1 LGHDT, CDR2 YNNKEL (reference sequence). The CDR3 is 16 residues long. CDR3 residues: CASSQDLRGRVNEQFF. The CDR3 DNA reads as TGTGCCAGCAGCCAAGATTTAAGGGGCAGGGTAAATGAGCAGTTCTTC.

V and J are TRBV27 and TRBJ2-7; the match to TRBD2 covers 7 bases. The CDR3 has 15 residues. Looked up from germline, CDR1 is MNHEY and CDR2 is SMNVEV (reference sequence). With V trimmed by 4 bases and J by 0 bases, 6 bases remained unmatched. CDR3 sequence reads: CASSWSGGGSYEQYF. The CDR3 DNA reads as TGTGCCAGCAGTTGGTCGGGGGGAGGCTCCTACGAGCAGTACTTC.

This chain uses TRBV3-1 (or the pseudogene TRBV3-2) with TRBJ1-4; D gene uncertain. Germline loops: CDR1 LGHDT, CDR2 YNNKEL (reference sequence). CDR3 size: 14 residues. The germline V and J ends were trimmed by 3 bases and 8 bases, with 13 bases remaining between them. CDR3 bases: TGTGCCAGCAGCCACCTAGGAGCGGGGGAAAAACTGTTTTTT. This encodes CASSHLGAGEKLFF.

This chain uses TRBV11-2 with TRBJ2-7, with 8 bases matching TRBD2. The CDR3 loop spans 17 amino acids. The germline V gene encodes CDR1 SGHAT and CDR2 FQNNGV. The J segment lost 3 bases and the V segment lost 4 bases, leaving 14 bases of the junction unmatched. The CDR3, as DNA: TGTGCCAGCAGCTCCGACCAGCCTTTAGCGGGGCTCTACGAGCAGTACTTC. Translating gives CASSSDQPLAGLYEQYF.

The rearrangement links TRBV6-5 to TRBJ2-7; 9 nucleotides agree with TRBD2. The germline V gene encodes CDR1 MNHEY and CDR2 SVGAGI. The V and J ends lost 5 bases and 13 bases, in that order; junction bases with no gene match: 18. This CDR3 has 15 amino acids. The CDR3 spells CASSLSGRGGARSYF. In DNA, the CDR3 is TGTGCCAGCAGTCTTTCCGGCCGCGGGGGGGCCAGATCTTACTTC.

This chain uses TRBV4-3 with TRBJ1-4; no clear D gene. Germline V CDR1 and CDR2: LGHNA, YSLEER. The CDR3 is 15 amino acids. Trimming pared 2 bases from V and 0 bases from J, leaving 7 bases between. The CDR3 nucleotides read TGCGCCAGCAGCCAATTTCGGTCAACTAATGAAAAACTGTTTTTT. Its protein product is CASSQFRSTNEKLFF.

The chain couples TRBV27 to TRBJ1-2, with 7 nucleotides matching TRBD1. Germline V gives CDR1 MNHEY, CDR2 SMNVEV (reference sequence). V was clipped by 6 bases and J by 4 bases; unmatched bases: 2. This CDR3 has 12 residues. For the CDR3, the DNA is TGTGCCAGCAGAGGGGGCGTCTATGGCTACACCTTC. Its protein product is CASRGGVYGYTF.

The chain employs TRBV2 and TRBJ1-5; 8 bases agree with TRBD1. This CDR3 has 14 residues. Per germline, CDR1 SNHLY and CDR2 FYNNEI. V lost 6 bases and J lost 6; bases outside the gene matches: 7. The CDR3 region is CASRYDRGGQPQHF. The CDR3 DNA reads TGTGCCAGCAGATATGACAGGGGCGGTCAGCCCCAGCATTTT.

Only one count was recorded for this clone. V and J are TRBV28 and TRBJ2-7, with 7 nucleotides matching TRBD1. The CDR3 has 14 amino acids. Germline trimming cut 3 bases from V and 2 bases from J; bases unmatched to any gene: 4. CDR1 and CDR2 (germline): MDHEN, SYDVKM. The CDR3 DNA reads TGTGCCAGCAGTTTGCATACAGGGGCCTACGAGCAGTACTTC. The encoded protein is CASSLHTGAYEQYF.

The CDR3 spells CASSPMGGDNEKLFF. DNA of the CDR3: TGTGCCAGCAGCCCAATGGGGGGAGACAATGAAAAACTGTTTTTT. The rearrangement uses TRBV11-2 and TRBJ1-4; D might be TRBD1 (5 bases). The CDR3 runs 15 residues. V dropped 5 bases and J dropped 5 bases, with 15 bases sitting between them. Germline-derived CDR1 and CDR2 are SGHAT and FQNNGV. Full variable domain (outside the CDR3, taken from reference TRBV11-2 and TRBJ1-4): EAGVAQSPRYKIIEKRQSVAFWCNPISGHATLYWYQQILGQGPKLLIQFQNNGVVDDSQLPKDRFSAERLKGVDSTLKIQPAKLEDSAVYLCASSPMGGDNEKLFFGSGTQLSVL.

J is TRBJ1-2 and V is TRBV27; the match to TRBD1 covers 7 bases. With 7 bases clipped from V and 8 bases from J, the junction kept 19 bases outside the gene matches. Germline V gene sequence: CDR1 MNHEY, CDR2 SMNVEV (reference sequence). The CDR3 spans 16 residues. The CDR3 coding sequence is TGTGCCAGCACCGCCGACTCAAGAGGGGGCGTCCGGGGCTACACCTTC. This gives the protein CASTADSRGGVRGYTF.

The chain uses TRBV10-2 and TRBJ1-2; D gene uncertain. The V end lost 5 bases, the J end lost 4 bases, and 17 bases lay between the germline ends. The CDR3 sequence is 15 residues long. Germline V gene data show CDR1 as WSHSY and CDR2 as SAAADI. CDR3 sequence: CASSTNKHSSYGYTF. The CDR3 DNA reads TGCGCCAGCAGTACGAACAAACATTCATCCTATGGCTACACCTTC.

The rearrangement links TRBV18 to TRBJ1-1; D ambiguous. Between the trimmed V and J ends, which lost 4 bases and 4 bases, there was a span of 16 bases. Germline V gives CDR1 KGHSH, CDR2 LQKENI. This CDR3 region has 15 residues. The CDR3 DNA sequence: TGTGCCAGCTCACAGGGAGCAGGATTGAGCACTGAAGCTTTCTTT. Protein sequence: CASSQGAGLSTEAFF.

The CDR3 DNA reads as TGTGCCAGCAGCTTGGCCAGGTTTGTGACTCAGCCCCAGCATTTT. Amino acids: CASSLARFVTQPQHF. The chain combines TRBV5-6 with TRBJ1-5; D remains ambiguous. V shed 0 bases and J shed 6 bases, with 13 bases lying between them. The CDR3 length is 15 residues. Germline V gives CDR1 SGHDT, CDR2 YYEEEE.

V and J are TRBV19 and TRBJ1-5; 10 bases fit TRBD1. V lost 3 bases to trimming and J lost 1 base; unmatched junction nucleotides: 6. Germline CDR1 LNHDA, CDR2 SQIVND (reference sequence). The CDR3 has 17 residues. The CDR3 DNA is TGTGCCAGTAGTATGGGGGACAGGGGCGGGAGCAATCAGCCCCAGCATTTT. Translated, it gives CASSMGDRGGSNQPQHF.

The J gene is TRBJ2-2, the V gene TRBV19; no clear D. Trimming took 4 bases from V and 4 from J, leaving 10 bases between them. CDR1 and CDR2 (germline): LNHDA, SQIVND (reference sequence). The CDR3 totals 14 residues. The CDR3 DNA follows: TGTGCCAGTAGTACCCAGACTGGCACCGGGGAGCTGTTTTTT. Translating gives CASSTQTGTGELFF.

This chain's CDR3 is CASSLAGTGLAEQYF. The CDR3 DNA is TGTGCCAGCAGCTTAGCCGGGACAGGTCTTGCCGAGCAGTACTTC. The rearrangement links TRBV7-6 to TRBJ2-7; 8 bases agree with TRBD1. The CDR3 extends over 15 amino acids. The trim removed 0 bases at V and 6 bases at J, leaving 7 bases unmatched. Per germline, CDR1 SGHVS and CDR2 FNYEAQ. Supplemented by reference TRBV7-6 and TRBJ2-7, the full variable domain reads GAGVSQSPRYKVTKRGQDVALRCDPISGHVSLYWYRQALGQGPEFLTYFNYEAQQDKSGLPNDRFSAERPEGSISTLTIQRTEQRDSAMYRCASSLAGTGLAEQYFGPGTRLTVT.

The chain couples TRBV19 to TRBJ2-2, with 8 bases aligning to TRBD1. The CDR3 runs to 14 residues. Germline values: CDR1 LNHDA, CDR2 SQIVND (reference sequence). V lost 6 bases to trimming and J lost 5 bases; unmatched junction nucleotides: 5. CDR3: CASRRQGLTGELFF. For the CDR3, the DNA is TGTGCCAGTAGGAGACAGGGGTTGACCGGGGAGCTGTTTTTT.

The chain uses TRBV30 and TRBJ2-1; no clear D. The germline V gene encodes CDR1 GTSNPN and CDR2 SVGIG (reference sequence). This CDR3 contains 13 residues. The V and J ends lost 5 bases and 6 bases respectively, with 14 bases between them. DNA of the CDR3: TGTGCCTGGTCCTCTAAACAGCTCAATGAGCAGTTCTTC. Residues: CAWSSKQLNEQFF.

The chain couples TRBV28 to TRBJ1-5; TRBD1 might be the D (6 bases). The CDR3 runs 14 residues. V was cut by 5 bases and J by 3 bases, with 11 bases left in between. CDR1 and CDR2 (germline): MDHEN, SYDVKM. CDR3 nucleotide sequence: TGTGCCAGCAGTAAGGGACACATCAATCAGCCCCAGCATTTT. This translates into CASSKGHINQPQHF.

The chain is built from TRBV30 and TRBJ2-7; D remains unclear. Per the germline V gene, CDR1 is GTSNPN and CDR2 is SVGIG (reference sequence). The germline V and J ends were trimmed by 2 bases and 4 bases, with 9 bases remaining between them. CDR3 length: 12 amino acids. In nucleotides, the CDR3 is TGTGCCTGGAGTCCTTTGAGTTACGAGCAGTACTTC. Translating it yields CAWSPLSYEQYF.

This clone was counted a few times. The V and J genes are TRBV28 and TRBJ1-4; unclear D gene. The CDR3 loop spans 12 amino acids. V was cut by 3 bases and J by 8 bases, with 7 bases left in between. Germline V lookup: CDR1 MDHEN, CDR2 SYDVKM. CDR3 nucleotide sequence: TGTGCCAGCAGTTTGCGGCCCGAAAAACTGTTTTTT. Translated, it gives CASSLRPEKLFF.

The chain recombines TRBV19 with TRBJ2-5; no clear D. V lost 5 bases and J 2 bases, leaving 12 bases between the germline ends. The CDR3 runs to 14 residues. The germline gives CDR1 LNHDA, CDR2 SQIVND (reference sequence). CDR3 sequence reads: CASSGSSAQETQYF. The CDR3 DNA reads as TGTGCCAGTAGTGGTTCCAGCGCACAAGAGACCCAGTACTTC.